A selection of T cell receptor beta chains follows, all from one sample in a study of cytomegalovirus exposure and HLA in healthy donors. Assay used: immunoSEQ multiplex PCR; TCRdb lists only in-frame clones, some missing. This sample has about 89,000 clones; around 84% occur once, and the top ten carry over 7%. The sequencing input was PBMCs. These receptor sequences come from a man aged 35-49 years in good health and CMV-seropositive. The CDR3 runs from the conserved cysteine through the conserved F or W. D genes are given only for firm matches. Clone size is shown for a subset of rows, as once, few, many or a class of expanded clone.

d_call	clone_size	v_call	j_call	cdr3_aa	cdr3_nt
TRBD1	NA	TRBV15	TRBJ1-5	CATSRERTGGQPQHF	TGTGCCACCAGCAGAGAAAGGACAGGGGGTCAGCCCCAGCATTTT
TRBD1	NA	TRBV28	TRBJ2-7	CASSDNRGREQYF	TGTGCCAGCAGTGACAACAGGGGGCGCGAGCAGTACTTC
TRBD1	once	TRBV2	TRBJ2-7	CASSPNPPSGTGSYEQYF	TGTGCCAGCAGCCCCAACCCACCTTCCGGGACAGGGAGCTACGAGCAGTACTTC
TRBD1	NA	TRBV6-6	TRBJ1-1	CASSYDRTGGEAFF	TGTGCCAGCAGTTACGATCGGACAGGGGGTGAAGCTTTCTTT
NA	once	TRBV5-1	TRBJ1-6	CASSLALFSSPLHF	TGCGCCAGCAGCTTGGCGCTTTTTAGTTCACCCCTCCACTTT
TRBD1	NA	TRBV5-1	TRBJ2-2	CASSLEGAAGELFF	TGCGCCAGCAGCTTGGAGGGGGCCGCCGGGGAGCTGTTTTTT
TRBD1	NA	TRBV6-1	TRBJ1-5	CASSEGQSPLWPQHF	TGTGCCAGCAGTGAGGGACAGTCCCCACTATGGCCCCAGCATTTT
NA	few	TRBV19	TRBJ1-2	CASSETAHYGYTF	TGTGCCAGTAGCGAGACAGCCCACTATGGCTACACCTTC
TRBD2	NA	TRBV18	TRBJ2-2	CASSPQKTSRTGELFF	TGTGCCAGCTCACCACAGAAGACTAGCCGCACCGGGGAGCTGTTTTTT
TRBD1	once	TRBV7-7	TRBJ2-7	CASSQGQSYEQYF	TGTGCTAGCAGCCAGGGACAGTCCTACGAGCAGTACTTC
TRBD2	NA	TRBV5-1	TRBJ2-3	CASSFRGLATDTQYF	TGCGCCAGCAGCTTTCGGGGACTAGCCACAGATACGCAGTATTTT
NA	NA	TRBV6-4	TRBJ1-1	CASSNREGTEAFF	TGTGCCAGCAGCAACAGGGAGGGCACTGAAGCTTTCTTT
TRBD2	NA	TRBV5-1	TRBJ2-3	CASSPGLAASLTDTQYF	TGCGCCAGCAGCCCCGGACTAGCGGCGTCACTCACAGATACGCAGTATTTT
TRBD1	NA	TRBV4-2	TRBJ1-2	CASSQDRGLCTF	TGTGCCAGCAGCCAGGACAGGGGGCTTTGCACCTTC
TRBD2	NA	TRBV5-1	TRBJ2-1	CASSLERAGGNEQFF	TGCGCCAGCAGCTTGGAGCGGGCGGGGGGCAATGAGCAGTTCTTC
NA	NA	TRBV11-3	TRBJ2-3	CASSLGATDTQYF	TGTGCCAGCAGCTTAGGAGCCACAGATACGCAGTATTTT
NA	NA	TRBV5-4	TRBJ2-3	CASSPKGDTQYF	TGTGCCAGCAGTCCTAAGGGGGATACGCAGTATTTT
NA	NA	TRBV7-9	TRBJ1-1	CASSYGGTAFF	TGTGCCAGCAGCTATGGGGGGACAGCTTTCTTT
NA	NA	TRBV2	TRBJ2-3	CASSEGRITDTQYF	TGTGCCAGCAGTGAGGGCAGGATAACAGATACGCAGTATTTT
TRBD1	NA	TRBV5-6	TRBJ2-1	CASSLFGQGPGGQFF	TGTGCCAGCAGCTTGTTCGGACAGGGCCCTGGGGGGCAGTTCTTC
NA	few	TRBV11-2	TRBJ1-6	CASSLFFRVGYNSPLHF	TGTGCCAGCAGCTTGTTTTTCAGGGTTGGCTATAATTCACCCCTCCACTTT
NA	NA	TRBV28	TRBJ2-7	CASRQDSYEQYF	TGTGCCAGCAGGCAGGACTCGTACGAGCAGTACTTC
TRBD1	NA	TRBV9	TRBJ1-1	CASSVGQGGEAFF	TGTGCCAGCAGCGTGGGACAGGGTGGTGAAGCTTTCTTT
TRBD2	NA	TRBV4-1	TRBJ2-2	CASSQRPVRGGAGELFF	TGCGCCAGCAGCCAACGGCCTGTGCGGGGGGGCGCCGGGGAGCTGTTTTTT
NA	NA	TRBV10-3	TRBJ2-7	CAISTRDEQYF	TGTGCCATCAGTACCAGGGACGAGCAGTACTTC
TRBD1	NA	TRBV6-5	TRBJ2-7	CASSYYRVGGASEQYF	TGTGCCAGCAGTTACTACCGCGTAGGGGGCGCGTCCGAGCAGTACTTC
NA	NA	TRBV14	TRBJ1-1	CASSQQGGVTEAFF	TGTGCCAGCAGCCAACAGGGAGGGGTCACTGAAGCTTTCTTT
TRBD2	NA	TRBV7-2	TRBJ2-5	CASSLAGVVQETQYF	TGTGCCAGCAGCTTGGCGGGAGTGGTTCAAGAGACCCAGTACTTC
TRBD1	NA	TRBV5-1	TRBJ2-7	CASSPGTGEVGCEQYF	TGCGCCAGCAGCCCAGGGACAGGGGAGGTAGGCTGCGAGCAGTACTTC
TRBD2	NA	TRBV5-1	TRBJ2-3	CASSRGASGNLDTQYF	TGCGCCAGCAGCCGGGGTGCTAGCGGGAATTTAGATACGCAGTATTTT
TRBD2	NA	TRBV27	TRBJ2-7	CATGGGPHEQYF	TGTGCCACGGGGGGAGGGCCTCACGAGCAGTACTTC
NA	NA	TRBV11-2	TRBJ2-2	CASSLELPGELFF	TGTGCCAGCAGCTTAGAACTCCCCGGGGAGCTGTTTTTT
NA	NA	TRBV5-6	TRBJ2-7	CASSGGFGSYEQYF	TGTGCCAGCAGCGGCGGGTTCGGATCCTACGAGCAGTACTTC
TRBD1	NA	TRBV6-5	TRBJ1-3	CASRRDRTSGNTIYF	TGTGCCAGCAGGAGGGACAGGACGTCTGGAAACACCATATATTTT
NA	once	TRBV29-1	TRBJ2-2	CSVDPGEYTGELFF	TGCAGCGTTGATCCAGGGGAGTACACCGGGGAGCTGTTTTTT
TRBD2	once	TRBV5-1	TRBJ2-2	CASSSGLAGTNTGELFF	TGCGCCAGCAGCTCGGGACTAGCGGGAACGAACACCGGGGAGCTGTTTTTT
TRBD1	NA	TRBV28	TRBJ1-2	CASSLSGGAQGYTF	TGTGCCAGCAGTTTGTCAGGGGGCGCGCAGGGCTACACCTTC
NA	NA	TRBV7-6	TRBJ1-5	CASSLATGMSGQPQHF	TGTGCCAGCAGCTTAGCCACAGGGATGAGTGGTCAGCCCCAGCATTTT
TRBD2	NA	TRBV4-2	TRBJ2-1	CASSQAPLAGYNEQFF	TGTGCCAGCAGCCAAGCTCCCCTAGCGGGGTACAATGAGCAGTTCTTC
NA	NA	TRBV7-2	TRBJ1-5	CASSRQESQPQHF	TGTGCCAGCAGCAGACAGGAGAGTCAGCCCCAGCATTTT
TRBD2	NA	TRBV25-1	TRBJ2-1	CASSELGGTYNEQFF	TGTGCCAGCAGTGAATTGGGGGGGACCTACAATGAGCAGTTCTTC
NA	NA	TRBV7-3	TRBJ1-2	CASSPTGLLGYGYTF	TGTGCCAGCAGCCCAACGGGACTGTTGGGCTATGGCTACACCTTC
TRBD2	NA	TRBV5-1	TRBJ2-2	CASSWGLAGKNTGELFF	TGCGCCAGCAGCTGGGGGCTAGCGGGGAAGAACACCGGGGAGCTGTTTTTT
TRBD2	NA	TRBV7-2	TRBJ2-3	CASSLSGRSDTQYF	TGTGCCAGCAGCCTTAGCGGGAGGAGTGATACGCAGTATTTT